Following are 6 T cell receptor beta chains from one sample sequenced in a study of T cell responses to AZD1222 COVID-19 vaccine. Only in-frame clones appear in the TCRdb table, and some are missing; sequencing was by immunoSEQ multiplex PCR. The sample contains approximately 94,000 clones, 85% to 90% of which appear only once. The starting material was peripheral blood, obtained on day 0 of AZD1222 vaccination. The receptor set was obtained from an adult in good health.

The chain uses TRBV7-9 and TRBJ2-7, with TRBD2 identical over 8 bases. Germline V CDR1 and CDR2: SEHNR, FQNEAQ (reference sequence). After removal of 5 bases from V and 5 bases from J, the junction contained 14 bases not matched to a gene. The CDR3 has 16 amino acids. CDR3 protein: CASSPTGTRDWNEQYF. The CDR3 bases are TGTGCCAGCAGCCCCACCGGGACTAGAGATTGGAACGAGCAGTACTTC. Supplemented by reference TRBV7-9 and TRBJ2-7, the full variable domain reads DTGVSQNPRHKITKRGQNVTFRCDPISEHNRLYWYRQTLGQGPEFLTYFQNEAQLEKSRLLSDRFSAERPKGSFSTLEIQRTEQGDSAMYLCASSPTGTRDWNEQYFGPGTRLTVT.

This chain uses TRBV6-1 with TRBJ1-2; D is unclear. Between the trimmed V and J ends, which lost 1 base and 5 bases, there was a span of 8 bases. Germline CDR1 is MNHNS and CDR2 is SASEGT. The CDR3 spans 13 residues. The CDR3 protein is CASSEVGLYGYTF. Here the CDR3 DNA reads TGTGCCAGCAGTGAAGTAGGTCTATATGGCTACACCTTC.

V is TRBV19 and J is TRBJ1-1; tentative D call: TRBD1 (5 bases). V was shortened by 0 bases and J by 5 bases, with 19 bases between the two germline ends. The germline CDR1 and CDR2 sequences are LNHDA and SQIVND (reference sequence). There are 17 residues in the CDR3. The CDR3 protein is CASSIDHDGRGHTEAFF. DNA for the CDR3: TGTGCCAGTAGTATAGATCACGACGGTAGGGGTCATACTGAAGCTTTCTTT.

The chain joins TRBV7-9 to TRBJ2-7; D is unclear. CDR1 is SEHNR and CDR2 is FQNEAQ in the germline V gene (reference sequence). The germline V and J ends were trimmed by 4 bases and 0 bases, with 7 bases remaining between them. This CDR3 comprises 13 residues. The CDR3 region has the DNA TGTGCCAGCAGCTACCGGCCCTCCTACGAGCAGTACTTC. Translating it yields CASSYRPSYEQYF.

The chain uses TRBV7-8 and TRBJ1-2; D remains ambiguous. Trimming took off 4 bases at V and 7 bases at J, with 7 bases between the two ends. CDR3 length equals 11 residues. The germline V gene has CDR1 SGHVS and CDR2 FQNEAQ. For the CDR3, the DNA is TGTGCCAGCAGCTCGACGGTTGGCTACACCTTC. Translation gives CASSSTVGYTF.

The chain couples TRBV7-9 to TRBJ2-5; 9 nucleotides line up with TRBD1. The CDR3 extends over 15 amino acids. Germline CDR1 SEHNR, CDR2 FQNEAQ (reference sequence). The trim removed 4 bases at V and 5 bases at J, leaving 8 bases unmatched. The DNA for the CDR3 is TGTGCCAGCAGCTCGGGACAGGGATGGCGCGAGACCCAGTACTTC. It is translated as CASSSGQGWRETQYF.